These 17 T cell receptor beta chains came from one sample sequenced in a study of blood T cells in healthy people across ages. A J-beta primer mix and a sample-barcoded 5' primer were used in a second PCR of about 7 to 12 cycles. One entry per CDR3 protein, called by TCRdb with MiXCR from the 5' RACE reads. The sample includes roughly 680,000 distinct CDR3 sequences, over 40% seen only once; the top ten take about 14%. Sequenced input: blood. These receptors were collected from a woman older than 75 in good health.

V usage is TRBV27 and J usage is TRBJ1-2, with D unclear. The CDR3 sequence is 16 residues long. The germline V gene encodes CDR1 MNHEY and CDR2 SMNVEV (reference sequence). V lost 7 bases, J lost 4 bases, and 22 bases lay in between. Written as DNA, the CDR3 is TGTGCCAGCACCCCCTCCGGGGTAGCGCCATTCTATGGCTACACCTTC. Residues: CASTPSGVAPFYGYTF.

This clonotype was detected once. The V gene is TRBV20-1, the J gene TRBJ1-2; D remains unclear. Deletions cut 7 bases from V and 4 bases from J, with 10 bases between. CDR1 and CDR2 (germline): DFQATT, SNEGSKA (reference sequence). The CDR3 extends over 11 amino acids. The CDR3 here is CSETQSYGYTF. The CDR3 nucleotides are TGCAGTGAAACGCAGTCCTATGGCTACACCTTC.

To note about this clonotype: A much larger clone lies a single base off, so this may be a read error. The CDR3 is CASSFGTEDNSPLHF. The CDR3 region has the DNA TGCGCCAGCAGCTTCGGGACAGAGGATAATTCACCCCTCCACTTT. The chain joins TRBV5-1 to TRBJ1-6, with 7 nucleotides matching TRBD1. Trimming at V came to 2 bases and at J to 5 bases, leaving 4 bases not matched to a gene. This CDR3 spans 15 amino acids. Germline values: CDR1 SGHRS, CDR2 YFSETQ.

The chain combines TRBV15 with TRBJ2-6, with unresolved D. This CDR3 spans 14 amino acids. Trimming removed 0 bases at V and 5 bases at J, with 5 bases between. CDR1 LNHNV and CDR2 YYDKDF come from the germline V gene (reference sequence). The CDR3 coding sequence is TGTGCCACCAGCAGAGATGGGAGGGCCAACGTCCTGACTTTC. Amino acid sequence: CATSRDGRANVLTF.

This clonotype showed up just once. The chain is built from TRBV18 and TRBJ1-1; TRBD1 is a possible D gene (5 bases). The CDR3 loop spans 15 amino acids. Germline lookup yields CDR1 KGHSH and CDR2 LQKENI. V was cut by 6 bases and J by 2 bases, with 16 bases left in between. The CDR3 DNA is TGTGCCAGCTCCTTTGACCTGACAGTTAACACTGAAGCTTTCTTT. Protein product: CASSFDLTVNTEAFF.

The CDR3 loop is CASSEQKTSGGTYEQYF. The CDR3 DNA reads as TGTGCCAGCAGCGAGCAAAAGACTAGCGGGGGCACATACGAGCAGTACTTC. The chain uses TRBV9 and TRBJ2-7; 12 nucleotides agree with TRBD2. The V and J ends lost 3 bases and 4 bases, in that order; junction bases with no gene match: 11. The CDR3 has 17 amino acids. Germline assignment: CDR1 SGDLS and CDR2 YYNGEE. Based on the CDR3 plus reference TRBV9 and TRBJ2-7, the full variable domain is DSGVTQTPKHLITATGQRVTLRCSPRSGDLSVYWYQQSLDQGLQFLIQYYNGEERAKGNILERFSAQQFPDLHSELNLSSLELGDSALYFCASSEQKTSGGTYEQYFGPGTRLTVT.

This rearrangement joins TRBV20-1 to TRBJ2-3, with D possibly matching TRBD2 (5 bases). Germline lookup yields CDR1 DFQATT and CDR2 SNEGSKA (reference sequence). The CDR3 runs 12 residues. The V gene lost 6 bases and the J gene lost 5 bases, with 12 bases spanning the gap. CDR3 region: CSATHREDTQYF. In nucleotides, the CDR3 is TGCAGTGCAACCCACCGGGAAGATACGCAGTATTTT.

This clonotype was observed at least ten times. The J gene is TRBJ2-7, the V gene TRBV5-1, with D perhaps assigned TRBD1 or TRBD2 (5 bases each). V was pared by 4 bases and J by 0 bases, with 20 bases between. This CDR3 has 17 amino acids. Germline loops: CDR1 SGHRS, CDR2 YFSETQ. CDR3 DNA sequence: TGCGCCAGCAGCCCTTGGGGTATGGCAGGGAGCTCCTACGAGCAGTACTTC. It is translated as CASSPWGMAGSSYEQYF.

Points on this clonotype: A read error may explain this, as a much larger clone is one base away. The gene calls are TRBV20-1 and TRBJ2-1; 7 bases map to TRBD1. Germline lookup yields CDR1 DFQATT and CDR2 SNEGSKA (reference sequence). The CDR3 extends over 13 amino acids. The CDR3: CSADTTGHKEQFF. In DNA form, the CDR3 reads TGCAGTGCCGATACGACAGGGCACAAGGAGCAGTTCTTC.

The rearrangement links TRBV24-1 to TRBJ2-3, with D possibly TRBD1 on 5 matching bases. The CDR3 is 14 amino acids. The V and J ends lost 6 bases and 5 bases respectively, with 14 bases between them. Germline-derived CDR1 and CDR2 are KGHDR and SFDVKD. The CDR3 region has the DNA TGTGCCACCAGTCCACTCGGACATGGAGATACGCAGTATTTT. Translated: CATSPLGHGDTQYF.

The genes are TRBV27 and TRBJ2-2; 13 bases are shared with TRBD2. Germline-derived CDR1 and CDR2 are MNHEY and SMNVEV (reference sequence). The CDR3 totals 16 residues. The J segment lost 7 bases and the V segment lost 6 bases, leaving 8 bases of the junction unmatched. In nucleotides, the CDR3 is TGTGCCAGCAGCACTAGCGGGAGGGCCGGAGTCGGGGAGCTGTTTTTT. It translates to CASSTSGRAGVGELFF.

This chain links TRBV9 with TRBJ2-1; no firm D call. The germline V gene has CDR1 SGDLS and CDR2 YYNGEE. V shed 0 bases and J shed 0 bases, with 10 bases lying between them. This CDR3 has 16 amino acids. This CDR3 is CASSVGAPSSYNEQFF. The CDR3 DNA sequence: TGTGCCAGCAGCGTAGGGGCACCTAGCTCCTACAATGAGCAGTTCTTC.

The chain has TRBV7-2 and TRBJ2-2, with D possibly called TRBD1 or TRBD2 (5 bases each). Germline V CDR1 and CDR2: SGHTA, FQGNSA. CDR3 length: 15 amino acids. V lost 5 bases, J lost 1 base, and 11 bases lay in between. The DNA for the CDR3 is TGTGCCAGCAGCCCGGGACCGATGAACACCGGGGAGCTGTTTTTT. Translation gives CASSPGPMNTGELFF. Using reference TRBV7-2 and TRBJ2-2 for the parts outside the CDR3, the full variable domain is GAGVSQSPSNKVTEKGKDVELRCDPISGHTALYWYRQSLGQGLEFLIYFQGNSAPDKSGLPSDRFSAERTGGSVSTLTIQRTQQEDSAVYLCASSPGPMNTGELFFGEGSRLTVL.

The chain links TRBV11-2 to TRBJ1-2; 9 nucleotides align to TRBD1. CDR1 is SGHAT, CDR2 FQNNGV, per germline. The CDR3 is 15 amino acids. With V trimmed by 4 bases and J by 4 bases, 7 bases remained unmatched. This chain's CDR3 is CASSSPGDRVYGYTF. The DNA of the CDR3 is TGTGCCAGCAGCTCACCAGGGGACAGGGTCTATGGCTACACCTTC.

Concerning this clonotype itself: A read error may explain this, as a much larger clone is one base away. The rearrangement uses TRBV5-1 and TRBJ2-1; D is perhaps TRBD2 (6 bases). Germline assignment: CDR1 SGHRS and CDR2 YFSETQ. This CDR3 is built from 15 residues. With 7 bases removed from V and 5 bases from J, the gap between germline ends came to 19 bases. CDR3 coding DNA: TGCGCCAGCGGCTGGGCGGGATCCCTAGACAATGAGCAGTTCTTC. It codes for CASGWAGSLDNEQFF.

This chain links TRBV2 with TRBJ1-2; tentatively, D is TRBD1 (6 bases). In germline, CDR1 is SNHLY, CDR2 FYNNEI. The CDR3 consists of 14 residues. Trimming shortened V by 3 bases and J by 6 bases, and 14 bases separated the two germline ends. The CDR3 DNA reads TGTGCCAGCAGTGATCTCCCGGGGGCAAATGGCTACACCTTC. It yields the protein CASSDLPGANGYTF.

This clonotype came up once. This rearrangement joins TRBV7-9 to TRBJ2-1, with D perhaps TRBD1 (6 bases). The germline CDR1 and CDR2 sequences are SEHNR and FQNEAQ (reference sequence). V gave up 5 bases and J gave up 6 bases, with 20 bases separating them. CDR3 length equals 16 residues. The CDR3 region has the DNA TGTGCCAGCAGCCTCACAGGGTTAGCCCGCACCAATGAGCAGTTCTTC. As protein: CASSLTGLARTNEQFF. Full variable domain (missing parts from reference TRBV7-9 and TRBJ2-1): DTGVSQNPRHKITKRGQNVTFRCDPISEHNRLYWYRQTLGQGPEFLTYFQNEAQLEKSRLLSDRFSAERPKGSFSTLEIQRTEQGDSAMYLCASSLTGLARTNEQFFGPGTRLTVL.